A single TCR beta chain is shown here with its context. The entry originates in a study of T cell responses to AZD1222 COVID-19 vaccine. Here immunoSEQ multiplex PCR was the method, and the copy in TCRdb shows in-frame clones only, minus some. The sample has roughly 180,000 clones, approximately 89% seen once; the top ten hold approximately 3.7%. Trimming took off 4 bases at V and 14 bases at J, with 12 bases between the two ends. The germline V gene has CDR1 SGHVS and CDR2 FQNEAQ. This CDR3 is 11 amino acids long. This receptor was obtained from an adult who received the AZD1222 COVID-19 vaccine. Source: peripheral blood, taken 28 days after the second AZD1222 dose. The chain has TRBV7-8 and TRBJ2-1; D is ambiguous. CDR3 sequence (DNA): TGTGCCAGCAGCTCTAGTCTGAGAAAGTTCTTC. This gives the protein CASSSSLRKFF.